This TCR beta chain originates from a study of blood T cell repertoires in COVID-19. Repertoires were generated with immunoSEQ multiplex PCR, while TCRdb's copy carries only in-frame clones and drops some. The data show more than 200,000 clones, 75% to 90% seen once. The CDR3 spans 14 residues. V lost 9 bases, J lost 4 bases, and 8 bases stayed unmatched. Germline CDR1 and CDR2: LGHNT and FRNRAP. Sequenced: peripheral blood. V gene TRBV12-5 combines with J gene TRBJ2-5, with TRBD1 matching 10 bases. The sequence derives from a man younger than 40 with active or convalescent COVID-19. The CDR3 loop reads CASGQGEVGETQYF. DNA of the CDR3: TGTGCTAGCGGACAGGGGGAGGTCGGAGAGACCCAGTACTTC.